Detailed here is one T cell receptor beta chain. Its antigen is still unknown. Germline values: CDR1 MDHEN, CDR2 SYDVKM. V was pared by 10 bases and J by 2 bases, with 10 bases of the junction left unmatched. This CDR3 is built from 15 residues. Generated by immunoSEQ multiplex PCR, the TCRdb table keeps only in-frame clones and is missing some. This sample carries 55,000 to 70,000 clones, approximately 90% of them seen once, and the ten largest clones take under 2.5%. The sample is drawn from a study of OX40 agonist ivuxolimab in advanced cancers. Across the study: Antecedent anti-PD-1, anti-PD-L1 or anti-CTLA-4 therapy was permissible, with roughly 40% having received some. The study's findings and limits: Nonresponders included some who also had low normalized T-cell clonal expansion.

Cycle 7 day 1, cycle 4 day 1, and baseline were the timepoints at which blood was sampled. The sequence was obtained from an adult with an advanced solid tumor such as melanoma, head and neck, liver or kidney cancer. The chain recombines TRBV28 with TRBJ2-1; 8 bases line up with TRBD1. The sequencing here drew on CD4+ or CD8+ T cells sorted from blood, taken in a trial of the OX40 agonist ivuxolimab. The CDR3 bases are TGTGCCACTTTTTCGAGGGGACAGGCCTACAATGAGCAGTTCTTC. It codes for CATFSRGQAYNEQFF. Filled out from reference TRBV28 and TRBJ2-1, the complete variable domain reads DVKVTQSSRYLVKRTGEKVFLECVQDMDHENMFWYRQDPGLGLRLIYFSYDVKMKEKGDIPEGYSVSREKKERFSLILESASTNQTSMYLCATFSRGQAYNEQFFGPGTRLTVL.